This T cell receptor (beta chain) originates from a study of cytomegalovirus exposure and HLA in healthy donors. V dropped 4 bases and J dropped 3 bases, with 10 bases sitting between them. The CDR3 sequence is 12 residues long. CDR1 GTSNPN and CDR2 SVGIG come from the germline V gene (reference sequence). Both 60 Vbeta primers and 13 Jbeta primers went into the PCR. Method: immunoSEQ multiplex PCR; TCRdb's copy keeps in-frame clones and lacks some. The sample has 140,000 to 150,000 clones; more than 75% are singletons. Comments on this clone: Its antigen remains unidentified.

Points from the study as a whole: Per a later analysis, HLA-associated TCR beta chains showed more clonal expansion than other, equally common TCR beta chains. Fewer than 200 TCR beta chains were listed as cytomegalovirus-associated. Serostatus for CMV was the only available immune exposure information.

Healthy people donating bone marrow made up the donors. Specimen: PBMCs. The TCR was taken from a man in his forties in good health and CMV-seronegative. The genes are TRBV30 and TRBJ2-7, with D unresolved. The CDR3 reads CAWNGNFYEQYF. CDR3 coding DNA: TGTGCCTGGAATGGTAACTTCTACGAGCAGTACTTC.